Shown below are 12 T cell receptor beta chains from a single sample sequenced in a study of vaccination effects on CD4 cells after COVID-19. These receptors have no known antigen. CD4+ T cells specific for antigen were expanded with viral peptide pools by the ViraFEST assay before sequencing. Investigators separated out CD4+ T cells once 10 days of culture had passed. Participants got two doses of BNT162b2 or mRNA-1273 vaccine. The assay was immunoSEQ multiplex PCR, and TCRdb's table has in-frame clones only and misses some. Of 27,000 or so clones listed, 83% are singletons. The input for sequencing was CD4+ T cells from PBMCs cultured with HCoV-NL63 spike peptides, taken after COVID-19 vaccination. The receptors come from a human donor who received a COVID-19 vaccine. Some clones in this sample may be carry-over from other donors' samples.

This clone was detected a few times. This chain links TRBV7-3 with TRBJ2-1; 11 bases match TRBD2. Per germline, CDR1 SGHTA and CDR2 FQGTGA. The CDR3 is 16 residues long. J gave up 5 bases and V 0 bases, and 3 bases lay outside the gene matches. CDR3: CASSLTRLAGNNEQFF. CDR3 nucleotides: TGTGCCAGCAGCTTAACTCGACTAGCGGGGAACAATGAGCAGTTCTTC.

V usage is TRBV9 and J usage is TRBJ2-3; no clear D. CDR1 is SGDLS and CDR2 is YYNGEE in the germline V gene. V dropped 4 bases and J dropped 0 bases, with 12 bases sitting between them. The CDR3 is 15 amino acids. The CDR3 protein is CASSFSQASTDTQYF. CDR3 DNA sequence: TGTGCCAGCAGCTTCTCTCAAGCTAGCACAGATACGCAGTATTTT.

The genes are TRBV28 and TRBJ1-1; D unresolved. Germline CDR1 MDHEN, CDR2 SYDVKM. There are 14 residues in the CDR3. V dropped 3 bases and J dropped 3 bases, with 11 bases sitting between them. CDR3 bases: TGTGCCAGCAGTTTGGGAGGCCAGGACACTGAAGCTTTCTTT. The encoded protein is CASSLGGQDTEAFF.

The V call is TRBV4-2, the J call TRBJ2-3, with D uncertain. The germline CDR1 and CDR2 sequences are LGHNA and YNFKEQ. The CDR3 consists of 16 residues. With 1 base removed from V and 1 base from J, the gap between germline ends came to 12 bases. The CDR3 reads CASSQGTSPGTDTQYF. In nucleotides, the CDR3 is TGTGCCAGCAGCCAAGGTACCTCTCCAGGCACAGATACGCAGTATTTT.

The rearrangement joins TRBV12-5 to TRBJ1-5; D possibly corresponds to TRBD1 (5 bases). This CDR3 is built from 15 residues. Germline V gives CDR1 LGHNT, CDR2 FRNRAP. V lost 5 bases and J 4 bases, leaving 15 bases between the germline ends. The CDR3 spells CASGPPNTGNQPQHF. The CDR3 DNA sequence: TGTGCTAGTGGTCCCCCAAACACAGGAAATCAGCCCCAGCATTTT.

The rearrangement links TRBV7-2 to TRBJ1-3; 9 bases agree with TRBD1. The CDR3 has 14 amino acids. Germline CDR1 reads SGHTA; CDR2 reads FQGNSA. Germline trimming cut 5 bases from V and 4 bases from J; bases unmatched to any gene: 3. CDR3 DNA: TGTGCCAGCAGCCCAGGACAGGGGGGAAACACCATATATTTT. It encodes CASSPGQGGNTIYF.

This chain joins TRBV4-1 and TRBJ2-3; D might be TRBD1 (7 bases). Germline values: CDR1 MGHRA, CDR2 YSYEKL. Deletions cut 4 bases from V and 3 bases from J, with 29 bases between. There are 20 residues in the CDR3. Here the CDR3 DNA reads TGCGCCAGCAGCCTACAACTCCGGGACAGATCGACGGGGGTAACAGATACGCAGTATTTT. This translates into CASSLQLRDRSTGVTDTQYF.

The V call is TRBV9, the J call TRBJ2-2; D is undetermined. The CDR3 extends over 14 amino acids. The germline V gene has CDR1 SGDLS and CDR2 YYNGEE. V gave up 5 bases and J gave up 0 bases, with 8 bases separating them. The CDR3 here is CASSGRSNTGELFF. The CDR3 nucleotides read TGTGCCAGCAGTGGACGGTCGAACACCGGGGAGCTGTTTTTT. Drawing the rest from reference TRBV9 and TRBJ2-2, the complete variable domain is DSGVTQTPKHLITATGQRVTLRCSPRSGDLSVYWYQQSLDQGLQFLIQYYNGEERAKGNILERFSAQQFPDLHSELNLSSLELGDSALYFCASSGRSNTGELFFGEGSRLTVL.

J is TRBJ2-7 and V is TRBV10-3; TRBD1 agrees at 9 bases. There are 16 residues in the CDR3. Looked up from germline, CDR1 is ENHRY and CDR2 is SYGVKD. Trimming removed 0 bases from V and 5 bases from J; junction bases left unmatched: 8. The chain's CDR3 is CAISESRGQGFHEQYV. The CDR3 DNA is TGTGCCATCAGTGAGTCGAGAGGACAGGGGTTCCACGAGCAGTACGTC.

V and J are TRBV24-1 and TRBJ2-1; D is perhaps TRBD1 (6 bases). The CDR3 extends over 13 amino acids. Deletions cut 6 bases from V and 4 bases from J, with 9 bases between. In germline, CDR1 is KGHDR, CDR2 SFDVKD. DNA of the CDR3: TGTGCCACCAGTCCCACAGGGTACAATGAGCAGTTCTTC. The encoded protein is CATSPTGYNEQFF.

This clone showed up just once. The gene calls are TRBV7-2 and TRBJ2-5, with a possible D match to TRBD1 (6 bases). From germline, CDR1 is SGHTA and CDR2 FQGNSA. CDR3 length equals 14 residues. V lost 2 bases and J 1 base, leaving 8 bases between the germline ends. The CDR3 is CASSLIQGQETQYF. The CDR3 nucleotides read TGTGCCAGCAGCTTAATACAGGGCCAAGAGACCCAGTACTTC.

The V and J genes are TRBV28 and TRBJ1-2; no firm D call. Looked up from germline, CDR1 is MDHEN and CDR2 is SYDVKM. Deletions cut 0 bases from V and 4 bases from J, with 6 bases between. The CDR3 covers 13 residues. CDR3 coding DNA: TGTGCCAGCAGTTTATGGCCCATCTATGGCTACACCTTC. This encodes CASSLWPIYGYTF.